These T cell receptor beta chains were read from a single sample in a study of blood T cell repertoires in COVID-19. Libraries were prepared by immunoSEQ multiplex PCR; TCRdb keeps only in-frame clonotypes and omits some of them. The data show approximately 250,000 clones, about 91% seen once. The sequencing sample was made of PBMCs or T cells enriched from blood (not recorded which). Receptors originate from a woman between 40 and 50 years old with acute COVID-19. The CDR3 runs from the conserved cysteine through the conserved F or W. Rows give clone size only sometimes, using once, few, many, or a class for an expanded clone.

V,size,length,J,CDR3
TRBV4-2,NA,14,TRBJ2-5,CASSLQGSEETQYF
TRBV7-3,NA,16,TRBJ1-6,CASSLEGGTYNSPLHF
TRBV6-5,NA,15,TRBJ1-2,CASRPGTGAIYGYTF
TRBV6-5,NA,15,TRBJ1-5,CASSYSMEGIQPQHF
TRBV28,NA,15,TRBJ2-1,CASSLRLRLYNEQFF
TRBV9,NA,13,TRBJ2-1,CASSKGLDNEQFF
TRBV28,NA,16,TRBJ2-7,CASRLTGGVWSYEQYF
TRBV7-8,NA,16,TRBJ2-1,CASSLVWTGGYNEQFF
TRBV9,NA,19,TRBJ2-2,CASSAYSLAGGSDTGELFF
TRBV12-5,NA,16,TRBJ2-2,CASGLVLSRVTGELFF
TRBV7-8,NA,15,TRBJ1-5,CASSLQTGFHQPQHF
TRBV4-3,NA,15,TRBJ1-1,CASSPGGEGNTEAFF
TRBV30,NA,14,TRBJ2-3,CAWSDGQGTDTQYF
TRBV9,NA,16,TRBJ2-7,CASSVTQTDISGEQYF
TRBV5-4,NA,13,TRBJ2-5,CASSLRQGEAQYF
TRBV18,NA,16,TRBJ1-6,CASSPLAGISNSPLHF
TRBV5-5,NA,14,TRBJ1-1,CASSLRDSAPKAFF
TRBV9,NA,13,TRBJ1-3,CASSAEAGNTIYF
TRBV7-6,NA,16,TRBJ1-3,CASSPRTLRTGNTIYF
TRBV28,medium-sized,15,TRBJ1-2,CASSLMRGTSYGYTF